Given below is one T cell receptor beta chain in context. No antigen is known for it. Nothing much larger sits one base from this clone, and base qualities are not available. The germline V gene specifies MRHNA as CDR1 and SNTAGT as CDR2. V and J are truncated by 2 bases and 5 bases respectively, leaving an intervening sequence of 7 bases. Including cysteine and phenylalanine, the CDR3 has 13 amino acids. Only the CDR3 DNA stays, 39 bases, in frame from base 1. The record originates from a study of blood T cell repertoires in COVID-19 (dated by TCRdb to the early 2020s). A note on the overall study: Samples covering the acute and convalescent phases of COVID-19 were provided by collaborators in the United States, Italy and Spain. The material from the prospective study consisted of cDNA or gDNA derived from T cells, B-cell-depleted T cells, or PBMCs. The dataset comprised deeply sampled blood TCRbeta repertoires from subjects exposed to, actively infected with, or recovered from COVID-19. The repertoires were released in a freely available public database intended as a resource for research on the immune response to SARS-CoV-2. The samples were drawn from the first 160 participants of the ongoing ImmuneRACE study and from under 1,500 subjects provided by 6 global collaborators. The sample metadata nearly always contained a de-identified subject ID, COVID-19 status, age in years and sex. Where HLA class I and class II types were available, the types were taken from metadata supplied by the sample provider, not from assay-based typing. Overall study outcomes, separate from this receptor: How much clinical and demographic metadata was included differed by source and by participant, and the metadata was provided uncurated.

TCRbeta CDR3 regions were amplified from genomic DNA by means of the immunoSEQ Assay, a bias-controlled multiplex PCR. Per the original workflow: The number of nucleated cells in each sample was estimated from the amplification of reference gene primers within the assay. To quantify the absolute abundance of each unique TCRbeta CDR3 rearrangement, sequence reads were collapsed and filtered. Productive Simpson clonality was computed per sample as the square root of Simpson's diversity index over productive rearrangements. Imported from immuneACCESS, the table was reduced by TCRdb to in-frame sequences with V and J called. These copies leave out some clones; in studies compared against another copy, an unresolved V gene accounts for under half, and the cause of the remainder is not known. D and trimming were read from the DNA, whereas the V and J calls and clone size are those reported in that table. Across this sample there are around 180,000 clones, with about 85% seen only once. The ten largest clones add up to 20% to 30% of the sample.

Whole blood was collected in K2EDTA tubes by collaborating institutions according to the institutions' own protocols. For TCRbeta analysis, collaborator samples were shipped as frozen whole blood, as isolated PBMCs, or as DNA extracted from either sample type. The chain couples TRBV6-4 to TRBJ1-5; there is no confident call for the D gene. Sequenced input: peripheral blood. The sequence came from a man between 60 and 75 years old with acute or convalescent COVID-19. This receptor has the CDR3 CASSDGLDQPQHF. The DNA sequence reads TGTGCCAGCAGTGACGGTTTAGATCAGCCCCAGCATTTT.